This TCR beta chain was identified in a study of technical replicates of blood from a handful of donors. There are 14 residues in the CDR3. Germline CDR1 is MGHRA and CDR2 is YSYEKL. The V end was cut by 2 bases, the J end by 4 bases, with 11 bases between. Repertoires were generated with immunoSEQ multiplex PCR, while TCRdb's copy carries only in-frame clones and drops some. The table includes about 90,000 clones, about 93% detected once. V gene TRBV4-1 combines with J gene TRBJ2-5; maybe TRBD1 (6 bases). The origin of this receptor is a human donor in good health. The sequenced sample consisted of T cells isolated from PBMCs. The CDR3: CASSQLQGTETQYF. The CDR3 DNA reads TGCGCCAGCAGCCAACTACAGGGAACAGAGACCCAGTACTTC.